This TCR beta chain came from a study of blood T cell repertoires in COVID-19. Across the whole study: COVID-19 samples collected from the United States, Italy and Spain covered acute and convalescent phases. Sources were T cells, B-cell-depleted T cells, or PBMCs; the material itself was cDNA or gDNA.

The CDR3 has 15 amino acids. The germline V gene encodes CDR1 KGHSH and CDR2 LQKENI. V lost 2 bases and J lost 6; bases outside the gene matches: 6. Authors' methods: Quantification of nucleated cells was approximated via reference gene primer amplification. Only in-frame clones appear in the TCRdb table, and some are missing; sequencing was by immunoSEQ multiplex PCR. V, J and clone size are those of that table, while D and trimming were read from the DNA. The sample carries 99,000 or so clones, 65% to 90% recorded once. The TCR comes from a man aged 50-60 years with acute or convalescent COVID-19. Sample: peripheral blood. The chain uses TRBV18 and TRBJ2-1, with TRBD2 identical over 8 bases. The CDR3 here is CASSPTGGAANEQFF. In nucleotides, the CDR3 is TGTGCCAGCTCACCAACCGGGGGGGCCGCCAATGAGCAGTTCTTC.